The 24 T cell receptor beta chains listed next were all sequenced from one sample in a study of regulatory T cells in long-lasting Graves disease. The time point denotes: newly diagnosed GD, antithyroid drugs for less than 3 months. RNA extracted from PBMCs served as the sequencing template. The authors built TCR beta libraries using iRepertoire HTBI primers and Arm-PCR of CDR3 regions. TCRdb re-analysed the multiplex PCR reads in MiXCR, keeping a single row per CDR3 protein. The sample records over 350,000 distinct CDR3 sequences, 12% to 15% being singletons. The same specimen was also included in a second study, on T cells in Graves' hyperthyroidism and ophthalmopathy.

The material was peripheral blood mononuclear cells (PBMCs), obtained at new diagnosis, from a patient treated with antithyroid drugs. These receptors came from a woman aged 45-65 years with Graves disease.

This clonotype was counted ten times or more. The genes are TRBV2 and TRBJ2-1; 7 bases map to TRBD2. Looked up from germline, CDR1 is SNHLY and CDR2 is FYNNEI. With V trimmed by 7 bases and J by 5 bases, 8 bases remained unmatched. The CDR3 consists of 14 residues. CDR3 bases: TGTGCCAGCACTGGCGGGAGTCTAGACAATGAGCAGTTCTTC. The encoded protein is CASTGGSLDNEQFF.

The V gene is TRBV27, the J gene TRBJ1-6, with 7 bases lining up with TRBD1. The length of the CDR3 is 17 residues. J was trimmed by 7 bases and V by 4 bases; bases with no gene match: 13. The germline CDR1 and CDR2 sequences are MNHEY and SMNVEV (reference sequence). The CDR3 protein is CASSSPDATGENSPLHF. The CDR3 DNA is TGTGCCAGCAGTTCGCCGGACGCAACAGGGGAGAATTCACCCCTCCACTTT.

The chain couples TRBV20-1 to TRBJ1-5; 7 nucleotides match TRBD1. V gave up 2 bases and J gave up 2 bases; unmatched junction bases: 12. This CDR3 contains 17 residues. Germline assignment: CDR1 DFQATT and CDR2 SNEGSKA (reference sequence). As DNA, the CDR3 is TGCAGTGCTAGAAATCTCAAAGGGGGCGTCGGCAATCAGCCCCAGCATTTT. Translated, it gives CSARNLKGGVGNQPQHF.

This clonotype came up many times. The gene calls are TRBV11-2 and TRBJ2-7; 16 nucleotides agree with TRBD2. CDR3 length equals 17 residues. Germline-derived CDR1 and CDR2 are SGHAT and FQNNGV. V lost 3 bases and J lost 1; bases outside the gene matches: 3. The CDR3 protein is CASSLGLAGGKSYEQYF. The CDR3 bases are TGTGCCAGCAGCTTGGGACTAGCGGGAGGGAAGTCCTACGAGCAGTACTTC.

The chain uses TRBV20-1 and TRBJ2-7, with 7 bases fitting TRBD2. The trim removed 0 bases at V and 7 bases at J, leaving 12 bases unmatched. Germline lookup yields CDR1 DFQATT and CDR2 SNEGSKA (reference sequence). The CDR3 spans 15 residues. The CDR3 sequence: CSARDPGGPRREQYF. CDR3 nucleotide sequence: TGCAGTGCTAGAGATCCGGGAGGCCCCCGTCGAGAGCAGTACTTC.

This clonotype was detected many times. This chain connects TRBV6-1 to TRBJ2-2; D tentatively fits TRBD1 or TRBD2 (5 bases each). V was shortened by 8 bases and J by 8 bases, with 15 bases between the two germline ends. Germline CDR1 reads MNHNS; CDR2 reads SASEGT. The CDR3 sequence is 13 residues long. The CDR3 region is CASAWDLRGELFF. CDR3 nucleotide sequence: TGTGCCAGCGCATGGGACCTACGAGGGGAGCTGTTTTTT.

This clonotype occurred many times. This chain uses TRBV28 with TRBJ2-2; D is undetermined. V shed 9 bases and J shed 4 bases, with 12 bases lying between them. The CDR3 covers 13 residues. CDR1 is MDHEN and CDR2 is SYDVKM in the germline V gene. The CDR3 loop is CASFVGSTGELFF. CDR3 sequence (DNA): TGTGCCAGTTTCGTCGGGTCCACCGGGGAGCTGTTTTTT.

The chain is built from TRBV4-2 and TRBJ2-7; D gene ambiguous. Germline values: CDR1 LGHNA, CDR2 YNFKEQ. This CDR3 has 13 amino acids. The V and J ends lost 0 bases and 9 bases respectively, with 12 bases between them. The CDR3 reads CASSQDSGNGQYF. The CDR3 bases are TGTGCCAGCAGCCAAGATAGTGGCAATGGGCAGTACTTC.

This clonotype has just a few counts. The chain links TRBV11-2 to TRBJ2-4; TRBD2 matches at 8 bases. The V and J ends lost 0 bases and 9 bases, in that order; junction bases with no gene match: 7. The CDR3 has 15 amino acids. The germline V gene has CDR1 SGHAT and CDR2 FQNNGV. The CDR3 nucleotides are TGTGCCAGCAGCTTAGATTACGGGGGGGGCACCATTCAGTACTTC. This encodes CASSLDYGGGTIQYF.

This clonotype showed up just a few times. This sequence may be a read error, since a much larger clone differs from it by one base. The chain combines TRBV9 with TRBJ2-1; D is possibly TRBD2 (6 bases). From germline, CDR1 is SGDLS and CDR2 YYNGEE. The CDR3 totals 15 residues. CDR3 DNA: TGTGCCAGCAGCGCAAGGGACTCCTCCTACAATGAGCAGTCCTTC. Protein product: CASSARDSSYNEQSF.

This clonotype was detected many times. The chain recombines TRBV11-3 with TRBJ1-1; 7 nucleotides align to TRBD1. This CDR3 spans 17 amino acids. CDR1 SGHNT and CDR2 YENEEA come from the germline V gene. V shed 2 bases and J 1 base; nucleotides not matched to a gene: 10. The CDR3 protein is CASSLPERGQPNTEAFF. The CDR3 DNA follows: TGTGCCAGCAGCTTACCCGAAAGGGGACAGCCGAACACTGAAGCTTTCTTT.

This clonotype was observed a handful of times. The chain has TRBV9 and TRBJ2-6, with 7 bases matching TRBD2. The V gene end was trimmed by 1 base and the J gene end by 3 bases; junction bases not matched to a gene: 1. Germline CDR1 SGDLS, CDR2 YYNGEE. This CDR3 is built from 15 residues. In DNA form, the CDR3 reads TGTGCCAGCAGCGTATCGGGAGGTGGGGCCAACGTCCTGACTTTC. Translation gives CASSVSGGGANVLTF.

This clonotype was recorded at least ten times. The gene calls are TRBV3-1 and TRBJ2-7; TRBD1 might be the D (6 bases). V was clipped by 4 bases and J by 0 bases, with 13 bases between them. This CDR3 has 15 amino acids. Germline CDR1 reads LGHDT; CDR2 reads YNNKEL (reference sequence). The DNA for the CDR3 is TGTGCCAGCAGCCCCCGACAGGATGCCTCCTACGAGCAGTACTTC. As protein: CASSPRQDASYEQYF.

The chain links TRBV7-3 to TRBJ1-6; D gene ambiguous. The germline V and J ends were trimmed by 0 bases and 0 bases, with 6 bases remaining between them. Germline CDR1 SGHTA, CDR2 FQGTGA. The CDR3 covers 16 residues. The CDR3 DNA follows: TGTGCCAGCAGCTTAACGGCCCGCTCCTATAATTCACCCCTCCACTTT. Translating it yields CASSLTARSYNSPLHF.

This clonotype was detected many times. V is TRBV3-1 and J is TRBJ1-1; D is uncertain. V gave up 2 bases and J gave up 6 bases, with 10 bases separating them. From germline, CDR1 is LGHDT and CDR2 YNNKEL (reference sequence). The CDR3 consists of 13 residues. Here the CDR3 reads CASSQQGKAEAFF. DNA of the CDR3: TGTGCCAGCAGCCAACAAGGGAAGGCTGAAGCTTTCTTT.

This clonotype was detected many times. The chain combines TRBV11-2 with TRBJ1-4; 7 bases align to TRBD1. Germline V gene data show CDR1 as SGHAT and CDR2 as FQNNGV. Losses at the gene ends were 1 base for V and 6 bases for J; bases not matched to a gene: 5. The CDR3 is made up of 15 amino acids. The CDR3 reads CASSLGDRDHEKLFF. Here the CDR3 DNA reads TGTGCCAGCAGCTTAGGAGACAGGGACCATGAAAAACTGTTTTTT.

CDR3 region: CASSQVLAITGELFF. The CDR3 DNA is TGTGCCAGCAGCCAAGTACTAGCGATAACCGGGGAGCTGTTTTTT. The chain combines TRBV3-1 with TRBJ2-2; the match to TRBD2 covers 7 bases. This CDR3 has 15 residues. From germline, CDR1 is LGHDT and CDR2 YNNKEL (reference sequence). Germline trimming cut 1 base from V and 5 bases from J; bases unmatched to any gene: 4.

This clonotype was seen ten or more times. Mismatch with germline at one junction end may stem from a read error. V usage is TRBV6-5 and J usage is TRBJ1-1; 8 bases are shared with TRBD1. The CDR3 length is 16 residues. CDR1 and CDR2 (germline): MNHEY, SVGAGI. The CDR3 DNA reads as TGTGCCAGCAATTACGGCCTTGCAGGGGGCGACACTGAAGCTTTCTTT. It codes for CASNYGLAGGDTEAFF.

This clonotype was counted once. CDR3: CASSPYYQWADTNYGYTF. CDR3 coding DNA: TGTGCCAGCAGCCCATATTATCAATGGGCGGACACTAACTATGGCTACACCTTC. This rearrangement joins TRBV7-9 to TRBJ1-2; a possible D gene is TRBD1 (5 bases). Germline values: CDR1 SEHNR, CDR2 FQNEAQ (reference sequence). The CDR3 covers 18 residues. V was pared by 5 bases and J by 0 bases, with 22 bases between.

The chain uses TRBV5-1 and TRBJ1-4; D gene unclear. V shed 0 bases and J shed 8 bases, with 11 bases lying between them. CDR3 length: 14 residues. Germline V gene sequence: CDR1 SGHRS, CDR2 YFSETQ. CDR3 in DNA: TGCGCCAGCAGCTTGGAGGCAGGCCGCGAAAAACTGTTTTTT. Its translation: CASSLEAGREKLFF. Together with reference TRBV5-1 and TRBJ1-4, the CDR3 gives the full variable domain: KAGVTQTPRYLIKTRGQQVTLSCSPISGHRSVSWYQQTPGQGLQFLFEYFSETQRNKGNFPGRFSGRQFSNSRSEMNVSTLELGDSALYLCASSLEAGREKLFFGSGTQLSVL.

With regard to this clonotype: This may arise from a read error, as a much more abundant clone is one base away. V usage is TRBV2 and J usage is TRBJ2-1, with TRBD2 matching over 7 bases. Germline V gene data show CDR1 as SNHLY and CDR2 as FYNNEI. This CDR3 spans 20 amino acids. As DNA, the CDR3 is TGTGCCAGCAGGGGGATGGCTAGCGGAATTCCCTTGAGCTCCTACAATGAGCACTTCTTC. Protein sequence: CASRGMASGIPLSSYNEHFF.

With regard to this clonotype: A much larger clone lies one base from this, so it may be a read error. This rearrangement joins TRBV10-1 to TRBJ2-7, with TRBD2 matching over 7 bases. V lost 3 bases and J lost 2; bases outside the gene matches: 10. The length of the CDR3 is 16 residues. CDR1 is WNHNN, CDR2 SYGVQD, per germline (reference sequence). The chain's CDR3 is CASSDQLSGGPYEQYF. CDR3 sequence (DNA): TGCGCCAGCAGTGACCAACTATCGGGAGGTCCCTACGAGCAGTACTTC.

On this clonotype itself: This sequence may be a read error, since a much larger clone differs from it by one base. This sequence joins TRBV3-1 and TRBJ2-5, with D perhaps assigned TRBD1 or TRBD2 (5 bases each). Germline V gene sequence: CDR1 LGHDT, CDR2 YNNKEL (reference sequence). CDR3 length equals 12 residues. The CDR3: CASSSHSGTQCF. CDR3 sequence (DNA): TGTGCCAGCAGCTCACACTCGGGGACCCAGTGCTTC.

This clonotype has a handful of counts. The genes are TRBV30 and TRBJ2-4; D is unresolved. Trimming took off 5 bases at V and 0 bases at J, with 11 bases between the two ends. The CDR3 contains 14 residues. Germline loops: CDR1 GTSNPN, CDR2 SVGIG (reference sequence). CDR3 sequence: CAWGRPRAKNIQYF. CDR3 coding DNA: TGTGCCTGGGGGCGGCCCCGAGCCAAAAACATTCAGTACTTC.